The clone carrying this T cell receptor beta chain registers medium-sized (0.01 to 0.1%) by frequency. Its antigen is unidentified. This entry comes from a study of CXCR3-negative and CXCR3-positive naive CD8 T cells. Study findings and constraints: The TRB CDR3s that CXCR3-positive naive cells carried were more hydrophobic than those of CXCR3-negative naive cells.

Germline V lookup: CDR1 SQVTM, CDR2 ANQGSEA. The CDR3 sequence is 13 residues long. Investigators sorted each CD8+ T cell subset in triplicate, taking 300,000 or so cells each time. UMI-tagged TRB cDNA libraries were built via 5' RACE. TCRdb reprocessed the 5' RACE reads and stores each CDR3 protein as one record, lacking DNA. This table holds approximately 66,000 distinct CDR3 sequences. This clonotype was sampled from a human donor in good health. Some clones in this sample may be carry-over from other donors' samples. Sequenced: naive CXCR3- CD8+ T cells from blood. Subset here: CD45RO-CCR7+CD27+CD95- naive CD8+ T cells lacking CXCR3 (TNR3-). The chain uses TRBV29-1 and TRBJ2-7; the D call of TRBD1 rests on TCRdb alone, since no DNA is present to check it. The CDR3 here is CSVIIRDPYEQYF.